These 12 T cell receptor beta chains were all obtained from the same sample, sequenced in a study of cytomegalovirus exposure and HLA in healthy donors (dated 2017 in TCRdb). Receptor amplification or capture employed the immunoSEQ multiplex PCR assay. For the multiplex PCR, a mixture combining 60 forward primers for TCR Vbeta segments and 13 reverse primers for TCR Jbeta segments was used. TCRdb took over this immuneACCESS table, retaining in-frame rearrangements with V and J assigned. Such tables are incomplete; in checked studies, under half of the missing clones stem from an unresolved V gene, and the remainder is unexplained. In all, the sample holds 110,000 or so clones, and approximately 81% of those were seen once. The top ten constitute roughly 2.2% of the sample. Sequences were obtained from PBMCs. The receptors stem from a woman aged 40 to 50 in good health and CMV-seronegative.

The genes are TRBV4-2 and TRBJ2-3, with a possible D match to TRBD2 (6 bases). Germline V gene data show CDR1 as LGHNA and CDR2 as YNFKEQ. The CDR3 runs to 14 residues. Trimming removed 0 bases from V and 8 bases from J, with 12 bases in between. The CDR3 sequence is CASSQDPSEGTQYF. Here the CDR3 DNA reads TGTGCCAGCAGCCAAGATCCGTCGGAGGGTACGCAGTATTTT.

In nucleotides, the CDR3 is TGTGCCAGCAGATCTGGGACTAGCGGGAGCAATGAGCAGTTCTTC. It is translated as CASRSGTSGSNEQFF. The chain has TRBV7-9 and TRBJ2-1; TRBD2 agrees at 14 bases. J gave up 6 bases and V 6 bases, and 4 bases lay outside the gene matches. The germline gives CDR1 SEHNR, CDR2 FQNEAQ (reference sequence). The CDR3 contains 15 residues.

This chain connects TRBV30 to TRBJ1-1, with a tentative D call TRBD1 (5 bases). There are 12 residues in the CDR3. V was trimmed by 0 bases and J by 3 bases, leaving 5 bases between them. The germline gives CDR1 GTSNPN, CDR2 SVGIG (reference sequence). CDR3 region: CAWSVRDTEAFF. For the CDR3, the DNA is TGTGCCTGGAGTGTCAGGGACACTGAAGCTTTCTTT.

The J gene is TRBJ2-3, the V gene TRBV27, with 10 nucleotides matching TRBD2. J was trimmed by 5 bases and V by 2 bases; bases with no gene match: 10. The CDR3 is made up of 17 amino acids. Looked up from germline, CDR1 is MNHEY and CDR2 is SMNVEV (reference sequence). CDR3 residues: CASSLRASSGGRDTQYF. The DNA for the CDR3 is TGTGCCAGCAGTTTAAGGGCGTCTAGCGGGGGAAGAGATACGCAGTATTTT.

This clone was counted only a few times. The rearrangement links TRBV2 to TRBJ2-7; 7 nucleotides align to TRBD1. This CDR3 contains 13 residues. The junction had 6 bases not matched to a gene; V was cut back by 6 bases and J by 4 bases. Germline V gene data show CDR1 as SNHLY and CDR2 as FYNNEI. CDR3 protein: CASSATGYYEQYF. Here the CDR3 DNA reads TGTGCCAGCAGCGCGACAGGGTATTACGAGCAGTACTTC.

V gene TRBV27 combines with J gene TRBJ2-7; 8 bases line up with TRBD1. This CDR3 is 13 amino acids long. The germline gives CDR1 MNHEY, CDR2 SMNVEV (reference sequence). Trimming cost V 5 bases and J 6 bases; bases outside gene matches: 6. CDR3 sequence reads: CASSLTGVGEQYF. The DNA of the CDR3 is TGTGCCAGCAGTCTGACAGGGGTAGGCGAGCAGTACTTC.

This chain links TRBV28 with TRBJ1-2, with 7 nucleotides matching TRBD1. CDR1 and CDR2 from the germline V gene are MDHEN and SYDVKM. V lost 7 bases to trimming and J lost 3 bases; unmatched junction nucleotides: 2. The CDR3 sequence is 12 residues long. CDR3 protein: CASTGTDYGYTF. The CDR3 bases are TGTGCCAGCACCGGGACAGACTATGGCTACACCTTC.

The genes are TRBV7-8 and TRBJ2-3; 11 bases map to TRBD2. J lost 6 bases, V lost 2 bases, and 4 bases had no gene match. Germline CDR1 SGHVS, CDR2 FQNEAQ. This CDR3 is built from 15 residues. CDR3 DNA: TGTGCCAGCAGCTTACTAGCGGGGGGCTTGGATACGCAGTATTTT. Its protein product is CASSLLAGGLDTQYF.

The J gene is TRBJ2-5, the V gene TRBV30, with TRBD2 matching over 11 bases. Trimming removed 4 bases from V and 5 bases from J; junction bases left unmatched: 12. The CDR3 consists of 16 residues. The germline V gene encodes CDR1 GTSNPN and CDR2 SVGIG (reference sequence). The CDR3 loop reads CAWKVAGGGKTETQYF. The CDR3, as DNA: TGTGCCTGGAAAGTAGCGGGGGGGGGAAAAACGGAGACCCAGTACTTC.

The chain employs TRBV19 and TRBJ2-7; D unresolved. The germline V gene has CDR1 LNHDA and CDR2 SQIVND (reference sequence). The CDR3 runs 15 residues. Deletions cut 5 bases from V and 5 bases from J, with 19 bases between. Here the CDR3 DNA reads TGTGCCAGTAGTCTTATGAATACCGATGGCCACGAGCAGTACTTC. Translating it yields CASSLMNTDGHEQYF.

This clone appeared a single time. V gene TRBV7-2 combines with J gene TRBJ2-1, with 11 bases matching TRBD2. Losses at the gene ends were 3 bases for V and 6 bases for J; bases not matched to a gene: 10. Germline values: CDR1 SGHTA, CDR2 FQGNSA. There are 17 residues in the CDR3. The CDR3, as DNA: TGTGCCAGCAGCTTTTGGGCCGGGACTAGCGGAGCCAATGAGCAGTTCTTC. Translation gives CASSFWAGTSGANEQFF.

The genes are TRBV21-1 and TRBJ1-1. TRBV21-1 represents a pseudogene. The CDR3 extends over 19 amino acids. The CDR3 spells CASSKKNPGYRGGDTEAFF. DNA for the CDR3: TGTGCCAGCAGCAAAAAAAACCCCGGTTATAGGGGAGGGGACACTGAAGCTTTCTTT.